The rows below give T cell receptor beta chains drawn from one sample of a study of metastatic and nonmetastatic thyroid tumors. TCRdb re-called clones from the PCR reads using MiXCR. The table shows around 24,000 clones, with more than 10% occurring only once. The sample comprised blood. These receptors all stem from a female donor with papillary thyroid cancer or a benign thyroid nodule (not recorded which). Some clones in this sample may be carry-over from other donors' samples. The CDR3 runs from the conserved cysteine through the conserved F or W. D genes are given only for firm matches. Clone sizes are given selectively: once, few, many, or a class where the clone is expanded.

j_call v_call clone_size d_call cdr3_nt cdr3_aa
TRBJ1-6 TRBV12-3/TRBV12-4 NA NA TGTGCCAGTAGCGCCAGGAGTAATTCACCCCTCCACTTT CASSARSNSPLHF
TRBJ2-7 TRBV10-3 many NA TGTGCCATCAGTGAGTCACTAACAGGGCCACGTTCCTACGAGCAGTACTTC CAISESLTGPRSYEQYF
TRBJ2-1 TRBV6-5 medium-sized TRBD2 TGTGCCAGCAGTTACTCGTCTAGCGGGAATGAGCAGTTCTTC CASSYSSSGNEQFF
TRBJ1-2 TRBV28 many TRBD1 TGTGCCAGCAGTTGGGGACAGCGGGGCTACACCTTC CASSWGQRGYTF
TRBJ2-1 TRBV20-1 many TRBD2 TGCAGTGCTAGGCGACTAGCGGGGAACATCTACAATGAGCAGTTCTTC CSARRLAGNIYNEQFF
TRBJ2-5 TRBV5-1 many NA TGCGCCAGCAGCCCTCAGCCAGGGACGGAAGAGACCCAGTACTTC CASSPQPGTEETQYF
TRBJ2-7 TRBV15 many NA TGTGCCACCAGCAGAGATAGGCCAGGGGGGGCCTACGAGCAGTACTTC CATSRDRPGGAYEQYF
TRBJ2-5 TRBV20-1 few TRBD1 TGCAGTGCTCGAGACAGGGGCAGAGGGACCCAGTACTTC CSARDRGRGTQYF
TRBJ2-7 TRBV12-3/TRBV12-4 few NA TGTGCCAGCAGTGTCAGGGGCTACGGGTTCTCCTACGAGCAGTACTTC CASSVRGYGFSYEQYF
TRBJ1-6 TRBV20-1 many NA TGCAGTGCTAGAAGCCAGGGGTTTTCACCCCTCCACTTT CSARSQGFSPLHF